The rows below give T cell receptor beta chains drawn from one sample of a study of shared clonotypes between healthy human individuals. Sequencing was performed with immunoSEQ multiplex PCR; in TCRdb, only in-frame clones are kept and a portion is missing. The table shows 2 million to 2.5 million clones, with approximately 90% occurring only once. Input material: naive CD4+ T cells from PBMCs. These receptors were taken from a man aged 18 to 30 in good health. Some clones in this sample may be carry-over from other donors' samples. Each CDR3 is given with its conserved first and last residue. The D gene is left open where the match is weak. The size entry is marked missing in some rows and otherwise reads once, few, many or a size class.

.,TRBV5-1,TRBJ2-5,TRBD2,CARPLIIAGGNQETQYF,TGCGCCAGGCCCCTGATTATAGCGGGAGGGAACCAAGAGACCCAGTACTTC
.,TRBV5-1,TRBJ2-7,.,CASSYAPSYEQYF,TGCGCCAGCAGCTACGCGCCGTCCTACGAGCAGTACTTC
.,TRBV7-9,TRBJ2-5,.,CASSPLWLQETQYF,TGTGCCAGCAGTCCCCTCTGGCTACAAGAGACCCAGTACTTC
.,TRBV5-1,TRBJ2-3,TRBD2,CASSPPGTSVDTQYF,TGCGCCAGCAGCCCCCCCGGGACTAGCGTAGATACGCAGTATTTT
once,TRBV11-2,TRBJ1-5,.,CASSPDGDQPQHF,TGTGCCAGCAGCCCGGACGGTGATCAGCCCCAGCATTTT
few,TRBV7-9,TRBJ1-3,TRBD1,CASSLVQGAGVPGNTIYF,TGTGCCAGCAGCTTAGTACAGGGGGCTGGAGTCCCTGGAAACACCATATATTTT
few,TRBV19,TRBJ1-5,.,CASSIRGGQPQHF,TGTGCCAGTAGTATAAGAGGGGGACAGCCCCAGCATTTT
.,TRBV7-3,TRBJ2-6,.,CASSFYEAGANVLTF,TGTGCCAGCAGCTTTTACGAAGCTGGGGCCAACGTCCTGACTTTC
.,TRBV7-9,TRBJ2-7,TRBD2,CASSSLADRDEQYF,TGTGCCAGCAGCTCCCTAGCGGACCGCGACGAGCAGTACTTC
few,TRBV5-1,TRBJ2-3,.,CASSLPLASSTDTQYF,TGCGCCAGCAGCTTACCCCTAGCGTCGAGCACAGATACGCAGTATTTT
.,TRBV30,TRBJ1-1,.,CAWSVLVKRTEAFF,TGTGCCTGGAGTGTACTGGTAAAGCGGACTGAAGCTTTCTTT
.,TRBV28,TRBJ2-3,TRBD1,CASSSRGQGSTDTQYF,TGTGCCAGCAGTTCCCGGGGACAGGGTAGCACAGATACGCAGTATTTT
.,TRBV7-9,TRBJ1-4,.,CASSPPGAEEKLFF,TGTGCCAGCAGCCCTCCCGGGGCTGAGGAAAAACTGTTTTTT
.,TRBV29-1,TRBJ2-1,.,CSGSGIRNEQFF,TGCAGCGGCTCCGGGATTAGGAATGAGCAGTTCTTC
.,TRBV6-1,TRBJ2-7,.,CASSEALNSPYEQYF,TGTGCCAGCAGTGAAGCGCTGAACAGCCCCTACGAGCAGTACTTC
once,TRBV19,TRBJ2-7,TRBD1,CASRRQGRWEEQYF,TGTGCCAGTAGGCGACAGGGACGTTGGGAAGAGCAGTACTTC
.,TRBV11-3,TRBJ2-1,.,CASSRGPNEQFF,TGTGCCAGCAGTAGAGGGCCCAATGAGCAGTTCTTC
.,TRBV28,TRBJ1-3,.,CASSLPLRDPSFGSGNTIYF,TGTGCCAGCAGTTTACCCCTGCGGGACCCCTCTTTTGGCTCTGGAAACACCATATATTTT
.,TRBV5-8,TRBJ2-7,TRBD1,CASSLDRVDYDEQYF,TGTGCCAGCAGCTTAGACAGGGTTGATTACGACGAGCAGTACTTC
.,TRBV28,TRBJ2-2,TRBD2,CASSFRGGTGELFF,TGTGCCAGCAGTTTTCGGGGGGGCACCGGGGAGCTGTTTTTT
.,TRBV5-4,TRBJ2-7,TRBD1,CASSTGQGQNEQYF,TGTGCCAGCAGCACGGGACAGGGTCAGAACGAGCAGTACTTC
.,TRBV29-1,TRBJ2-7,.,CSAKLTSYEQYF,TGCAGCGCCAAACTCACATCCTACGAGCAGTACTTC